A selection of T cell receptor beta chains follows, all from one sample in a study of T cells in Graves' hyperthyroidism and ophthalmopathy. TCRdb called the multiplex PCR reads again in MiXCR, with one record for every CDR3 protein. The data contain hundreds of thousands of distinct CDR3 sequences, roughly 15% of them seen just once; the ten biggest clones take up approximately 19%. The sample consisted of blood. These TCRs come from a woman in her fifties or sixties with Graves' ophthalmopathy. CDR3s include the opening cysteine and the closing phenylalanine or tryptophan. Each record gives: clone size, J gene, V gene, CDR3 protein. Where a row states a size, it is once, few, many or the class of an expanded clone; other rows omit it.

abundance: many; j_gene: TRBJ1-5; v_gene: TRBV27; CDR3aa: CASSWDRNQPQHF
abundance: -; j_gene: TRBJ2-1; v_gene: TRBV10-2; CDR3aa: CATPRLAGGNEQFF
abundance: many; j_gene: TRBJ2-7; v_gene: TRBV5-1; CDR3aa: CASSLAGGPAYEQYF
abundance: few; j_gene: TRBJ2-4; v_gene: TRBV7-3; CDR3aa: CASDLLGETGNIQYF
abundance: few; j_gene: TRBJ2-7; v_gene: TRBV28; CDR3aa: CASSSRGGSGSYEQYF
abundance: many; j_gene: TRBJ2-1; v_gene: TRBV5-1; CDR3aa: CASSLAPLTPKDEQFF
abundance: many; j_gene: TRBJ2-5; v_gene: TRBV30; CDR3aa: CAWSAQRGGTGTQYF
abundance: many; j_gene: TRBJ2-5; v_gene: TRBV7-2; CDR3aa: CASSSGRRSQETQYF
abundance: -; j_gene: TRBJ2-2; v_gene: TRBV7-3; CDR3aa: CASSPTPPTSGSNTGELFF
abundance: many; j_gene: TRBJ2-7; v_gene: TRBV20-1; CDR3aa: CSARDVRWISYEQYF
abundance: -; j_gene: TRBJ2-1; v_gene: TRBV5-1; CDR3aa: CASSLAGTRSYNEQFF
abundance: many; j_gene: TRBJ2-6; v_gene: TRBV6-1; CDR3aa: CASSGGGGNSGANVLTF
abundance: many; j_gene: TRBJ1-5; v_gene: TRBV19; CDR3aa: CASSLRQGRAQPQHF
abundance: many; j_gene: TRBJ2-1; v_gene: TRBV2; CDR3aa: CASRRLAAYNEQFF